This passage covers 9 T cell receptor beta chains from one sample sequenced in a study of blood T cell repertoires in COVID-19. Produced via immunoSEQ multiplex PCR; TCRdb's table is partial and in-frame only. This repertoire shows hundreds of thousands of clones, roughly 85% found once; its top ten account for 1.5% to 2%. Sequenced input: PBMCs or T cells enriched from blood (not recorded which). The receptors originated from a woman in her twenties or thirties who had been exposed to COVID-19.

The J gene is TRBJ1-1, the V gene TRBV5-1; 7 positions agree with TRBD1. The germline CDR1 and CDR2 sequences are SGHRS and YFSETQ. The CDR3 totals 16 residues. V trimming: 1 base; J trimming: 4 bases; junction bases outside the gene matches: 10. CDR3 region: CASSLRIGGGSTEAFF. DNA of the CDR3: TGCGCCAGCAGCTTGAGGATAGGAGGGGGCAGCACTGAAGCTTTCTTT. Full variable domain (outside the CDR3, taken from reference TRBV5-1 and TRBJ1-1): KAGVTQTPRYLIKTRGQQVTLSCSPISGHRSVSWYQQTPGQGLQFLFEYFSETQRNKGNFPGRFSGRQFSNSRSEMNVSTLELGDSALYLCASSLRIGGGSTEAFFGQGTRLTVV.

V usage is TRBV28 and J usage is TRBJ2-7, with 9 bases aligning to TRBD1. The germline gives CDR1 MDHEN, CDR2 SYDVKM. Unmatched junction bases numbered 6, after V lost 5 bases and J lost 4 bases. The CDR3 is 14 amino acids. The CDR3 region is CASSARDRAYEQYF. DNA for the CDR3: TGTGCCAGCAGTGCCCGGGACAGGGCTTACGAGCAGTACTTC.

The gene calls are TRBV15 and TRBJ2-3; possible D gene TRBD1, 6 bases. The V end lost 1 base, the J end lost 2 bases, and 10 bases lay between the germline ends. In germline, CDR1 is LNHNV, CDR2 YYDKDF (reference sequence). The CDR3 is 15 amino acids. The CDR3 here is CATSRGGPFTDTQYF. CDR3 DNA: TGTGCCACCAGCAGAGGGGGGCCCTTCACAGATACGCAGTATTTT.

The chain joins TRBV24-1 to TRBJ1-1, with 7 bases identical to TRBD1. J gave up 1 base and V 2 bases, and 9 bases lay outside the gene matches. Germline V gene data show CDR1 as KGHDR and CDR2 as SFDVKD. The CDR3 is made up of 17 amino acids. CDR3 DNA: TGTGCCACCAGTGATTCAAAGTACAGGGGACCGAACACTGAAGCTTTCTTT. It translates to CATSDSKYRGPNTEAFF.

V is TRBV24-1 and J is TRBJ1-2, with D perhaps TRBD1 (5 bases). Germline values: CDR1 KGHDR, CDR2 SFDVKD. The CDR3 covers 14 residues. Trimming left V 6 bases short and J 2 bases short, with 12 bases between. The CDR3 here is CATSRQGPNYGYTF. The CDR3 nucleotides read TGTGCCACCAGTCGTCAGGGCCCAAACTATGGCTACACCTTC.

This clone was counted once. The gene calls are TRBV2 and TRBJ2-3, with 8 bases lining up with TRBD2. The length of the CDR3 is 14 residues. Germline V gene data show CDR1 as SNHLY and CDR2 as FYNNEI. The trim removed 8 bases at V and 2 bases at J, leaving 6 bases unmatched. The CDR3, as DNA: TGTGCCAGCCTTAGCGGGGTTAACACAGATACGCAGTATTTT. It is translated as CASLSGVNTDTQYF.

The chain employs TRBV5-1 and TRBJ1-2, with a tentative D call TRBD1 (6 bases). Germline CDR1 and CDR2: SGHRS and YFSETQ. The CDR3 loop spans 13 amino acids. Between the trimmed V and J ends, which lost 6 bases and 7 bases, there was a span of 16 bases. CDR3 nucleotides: TGCGCCAGCACCACACTTCAGGGGTCTGGCTACACCTTC. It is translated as CASTTLQGSGYTF.

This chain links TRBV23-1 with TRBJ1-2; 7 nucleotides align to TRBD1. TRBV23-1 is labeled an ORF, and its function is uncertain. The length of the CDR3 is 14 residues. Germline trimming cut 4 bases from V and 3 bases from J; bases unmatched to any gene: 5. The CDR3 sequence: CASSPGQFHYGYTF. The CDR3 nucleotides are TGCGCCAGCAGTCCGGGACAGTTCCACTATGGCTACACCTTC.

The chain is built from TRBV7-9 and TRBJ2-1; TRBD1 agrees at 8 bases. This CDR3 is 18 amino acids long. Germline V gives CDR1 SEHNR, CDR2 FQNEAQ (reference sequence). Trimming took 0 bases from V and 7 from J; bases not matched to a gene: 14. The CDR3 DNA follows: TGTGCCAGCAGCTTAGCCCTAGGTGGGGCAGGGGGCTTGAATGAGCAGTTCTTC. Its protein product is CASSLALGGAGGLNEQFF.